These T cell receptor beta chains were read from a single sample in a study of CD8+ T cells in alopecia areata. Sequenced by immunoSEQ multiplex PCR; TCRdb stores in-frame clones only, minus some. The top ten hold under 25% of the sample, which has 90,000 to 120,000 clones, approximately 59% seen once. The sample was CD8+ T cells sorted from blood. These receptor sequences come from a human donor in good health. Both conserved end residues are part of each CDR3. The D gene is left open where the match is weak. Only part of the rows carry a size: once, few, many, or a class if the clone is expanded.

v_gene,d_gene,abundance,j_gene,CDR3aa,CDR3nt
TRBV30,-,-,TRBJ1-1,CAWRIGAPLNTEAFF,TGTGCCTGGAGAATTGGGGCACCCTTGAACACTGAAGCTTTCTTT
TRBV15,-,-,TRBJ2-7,CATSRSRDFTEQYF,TGTGCCACCAGCAGAAGCAGGGATTTCACCGAGCAGTACTTC
TRBV2,-,once,TRBJ2-5,CASSEEESSYQETQYF,TGTGCCAGCAGTGAAGAGGAATCCAGCTACCAAGAGACCCAGTACTTC
TRBV7-9,TRBD1,-,TRBJ2-5,CASTRGQGLPSVQETQYF,TGTGCCAGCACCCGAGGACAGGGTCTCCCCTCGGTACAAGAGACCCAGTACTTC
TRBV4-2,-,-,TRBJ1-2,CASSQEDGQSYGYTF,TGTGCCAGCAGCCAAGAAGATGGACAGAGCTATGGCTACACCTTC
TRBV2,TRBD2,-,TRBJ2-5,CASQTSGGGETQYF,TGTGCCAGCCAAACCAGCGGGGGTGGTGAGACCCAGTACTTC
TRBV30,TRBD1,-,TRBJ1-1,CAWSEDRMDEAFF,TGTGCCTGGAGTGAGGACAGGATGGATGAAGCTTTCTTT
TRBV4-2,TRBD2,few,TRBJ2-1,CASSQLLAGGDNEQFF,TGTGCCAGCAGCCAACTCCTAGCGGGGGGAGACAATGAGCAGTTCTTC
TRBV6-5,TRBD2,once,TRBJ2-7,CASSAPRGGYHEQYF,TGTGCCAGCAGCGCGCCTCGCGGGGGGTACCACGAGCAGTACTTC
TRBV7-9,-,-,TRBJ2-3,CASSLEGSTDTQYF,TGTGCCAGCAGCTTAGAGGGAAGCACAGATACGCAGTATTTT
TRBV5-6,-,-,TRBJ2-7,CASSSMLSSYEQYF,TGTGCCAGCAGCTCCATGCTGAGCTCCTACGAGCAGTACTTC
TRBV4-1,TRBD1,few,TRBJ2-7,CASSQAPGTGTYEQYF,TGCGCCAGCAGCCAGGCCCCCGGGACAGGGACTTACGAGCAGTACTTC
TRBV18,TRBD2,-,TRBJ2-5,CASSPRTSGGPPQETQYF,TGTGCCAGCTCACCAAGGACTAGCGGGGGGCCCCCCCAAGAGACCCAGTACTTC
TRBV6-6,TRBD2,few,TRBJ2-2,CAIGRGGDGGELFF,TGTGCCATCGGACGGGGGGGAGACGGCGGGGAGCTGTTTTTT
TRBV27,-,-,TRBJ2-7,CASSGGFSYEQYF,TGTGCCAGCAGCGGAGGTTTCTCCTACGAGCAGTACTTC
TRBV30,-,-,TRBJ2-1,CAWSVGAGTYNEQFF,TGTGCCTGGAGTGTAGGGGCAGGGACCTACAATGAGCAGTTCTTC
TRBV7-9,-,-,TRBJ2-5,CASSLQHGETQYF,TGTGCCAGCAGCTTACAGCACGGCGAGACCCAGTACTTC
TRBV30,TRBD1,-,TRBJ2-7,CAWSAGTGTIEQYF,TGTGCCTGGAGTGCCGGGACAGGGACTATCGAGCAGTACTTC
TRBV5-1,TRBD1,-,TRBJ2-5,CASSLEEAGQGETQYF,TGCGCCAGCAGCTTGGAGGAGGCGGGACAGGGTGAGACCCAGTACTTC
TRBV5-1,-,few,TRBJ2-7,CASSFVGVEQYF,TGCGCCAGCAGCTTTGTGGGGGTCGAGCAGTACTTC
TRBV4-3,-,-,TRBJ1-6,CASSQGSPHTDNSPLHF,TGCGCCAGCAGCCAAGGTTCGCCGCACACAGATAATTCACCCCTCCACTTT
TRBV7-5,-,-,TRBJ2-7,CARSHRDCAYEQYF,TGTGCCAGAAGCCACAGGGACTGTGCCTACGAGCAGTACTTC
TRBV5-1,-,-,TRBJ1-1,CASRSENTEAFF,TGCGCCAGCAGAAGTGAGAACACTGAAGCTTTCTTT
TRBV7-9,TRBD1,-,TRBJ1-1,CASSPGTGGSEAFF,TGTGCCAGCAGCCCCGGGACAGGGGGCTCTGAAGCTTTCTTT
TRBV15,-,-,TRBJ2-7,CATIRGPIDEQYF,TGTGCCACCATTAGGGGCCCTATCGACGAGCAGTACTTC
TRBV2,-,-,TRBJ1-1,CASSERENTEAFF,TGTGCCAGCAGTGAAAGGGAAAACACTGAAGCTTTCTTT
TRBV27,TRBD1,-,TRBJ2-1,CASSLGTGSYNEQFF,TGTGCCAGCAGTTTAGGGACAGGGTCGTACAATGAGCAGTTCTTC
TRBV29-1,TRBD2,-,TRBJ2-1,CSVVASGGPAYNEQFF,TGCAGCGTTGTGGCTAGCGGGGGACCTGCCTACAATGAGCAGTTCTTC
TRBV4-1,-,-,TRBJ1-2,CASSPPLRGPNYGYTF,TGCGCCAGCAGCCCCCCGTTAAGGGGCCCTAACTATGGCTACACCTTC
TRBV6-5,-,-,TRBJ1-5,CASGSNQPQHF,TGTGCCAGCGGGAGCAATCAGCCCCAGCATTTT
TRBV19,TRBD1,-,TRBJ2-7,CASRAGQGVAYEQYF,TGTGCCAGTCGGGCGGGACAGGGAGTGGCCTACGAGCAGTACTTC
TRBV29-1,-,-,TRBJ2-7,CSAIRPGAPPEQYF,TGCAGCGCAATCCGCCCAGGGGCCCCTCCCGAGCAGTACTTC
TRBV27,-,-,TRBJ2-1,CASSLGGSSYNEQFF,TGTGCCAGCAGTTTGGGCGGAAGCTCCTACAATGAGCAGTTCTTC
TRBV7-2,TRBD1,-,TRBJ2-7,CASSLVWTGTYEQYF,TGTGCCAGCAGCTTAGTATGGACAGGGACCTACGAGCAGTACTTC
TRBV5-5,TRBD2,few,TRBJ2-1,CASSGTSGGNSYNEQFF,TGTGCCAGCAGCGGGACTAGCGGGGGGAACTCCTACAATGAGCAGTTCTTC
TRBV2,-,once,TRBJ1-6,CASVESSDNSPLHF,TGTGCCAGCGTTGAGTCGTCGGATAATTCACCCCTCCACTTT
TRBV15,-,once,TRBJ2-2,CATSVGENTGELFF,TGTGCCACCAGCGTCGGTGAAAACACCGGGGAGCTGTTTTTT
TRBV2,-,-,TRBJ2-3,CASRPGTHPDTQYF,TGTGCCAGCAGACCCGGGACTCACCCGGATACGCAGTATTTT
TRBV5-4,-,-,TRBJ1-4,CASSLIATNEKLFF,TGTGCCAGCAGCTTAATTGCAACTAATGAAAAACTGTTTTTT
TRBV29-1,-,few,TRBJ2-6,CSVEGLISGANVLTF,TGCAGCGTTGAAGGCCTGATATCTGGGGCCAACGTCCTGACTTTC
TRBV5-6,-,-,TRBJ1-2,CASSLGVTAGAPGYTF,TGTGCCAGCAGCTTGGGGGTTACTGCAGGGGCGCCTGGCTACACCTTC
TRBV25-1,-,-,TRBJ2-1,CASRAPLFDEQFF,TGTGCCAGCAGGGCCCCCTTGTTTGATGAGCAGTTCTTC
TRBV13,-,once,TRBJ1-2,CASSLDVNFGGYTF,TGTGCCAGCAGCTTAGATGTTAACTTTGGGGGCTACACCTTC
TRBV2,-,-,TRBJ2-7,CASRGTYEQYF,TGTGCCAGCAGAGGCACCTACGAGCAGTACTTC
TRBV29-1,-,-,TRBJ2-3,CSVGQSWTDTQYF,TGCAGCGTTGGGCAATCATGGACAGATACGCAGTATTTT
TRBV10-2,-,-,TRBJ2-3,CASSAGTGDTQYF,TGCGCCAGCAGTGCCGGGACTGGAGATACGCAGTATTTT
TRBV4-2,-,-,TRBJ1-2,CASSQSETVSYGYTF,TGTGCCAGCAGCCAATCCGAGACAGTTTCTTATGGCTACACCTTC
TRBV7-9,TRBD1,-,TRBJ2-7,CASSPGQETYEQYF,TGTGCCAGCAGCCCGGGACAGGAGACCTACGAGCAGTACTTC
TRBV5-1,TRBD2,few,TRBJ2-7,CASSLTWPRRLADYEQYF,TGCGCCAGCAGCTTAACTTGGCCTCGGCGGCTAGCGGACTACGAGCAGTACTTC
TRBV4-3,-,-,TRBJ2-2,CASSQDGGITGELFF,TGCGCCAGCAGCCAAGATGGGGGCATCACCGGGGAGCTGTTTTTT